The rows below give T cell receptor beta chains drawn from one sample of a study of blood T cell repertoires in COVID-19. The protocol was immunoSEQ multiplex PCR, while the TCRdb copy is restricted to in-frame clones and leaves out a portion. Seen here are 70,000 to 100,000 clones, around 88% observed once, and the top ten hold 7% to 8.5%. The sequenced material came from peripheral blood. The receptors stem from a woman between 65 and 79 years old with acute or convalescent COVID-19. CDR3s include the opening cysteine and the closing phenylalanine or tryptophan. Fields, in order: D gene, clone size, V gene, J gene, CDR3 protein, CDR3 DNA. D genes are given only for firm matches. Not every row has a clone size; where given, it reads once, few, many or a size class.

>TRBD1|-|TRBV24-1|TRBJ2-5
CATSTGVETQYF
TGTGCCACCAGTACAGGGGTAGAGACCCAGTACTTC
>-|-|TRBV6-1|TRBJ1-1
CASSERTGNTYSPKEAFF
TGTGCCAGCAGTGAAAGGACCGGGAATACCTATAGTCCTAAAGAAGCTTTCTTT
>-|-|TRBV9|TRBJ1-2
CASSVEAGVYGYTF
TGTGCCAGCAGCGTAGAGGCAGGGGTGTATGGCTACACCTTC
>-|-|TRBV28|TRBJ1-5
CASSLRQSRGNQPQHF
TGTGCCAGCAGTTTAAGACAGTCCCGCGGCAATCAGCCCCAGCATTTT
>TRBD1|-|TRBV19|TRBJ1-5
CASRDRESNQPQHF
TGTGCCAGCCGGGACAGGGAAAGCAATCAGCCCCAGCATTTT
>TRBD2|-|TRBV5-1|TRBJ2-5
CASSLVTSGNQETQYF
TGCGCCAGCAGCTTGGTGACTAGCGGGAACCAAGAGACCCAGTACTTC
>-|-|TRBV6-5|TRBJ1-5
CASRPGWSEVQPQHF
TGTGCCAGCAGGCCGGGATGGTCAGAAGTTCAGCCCCAGCATTTT
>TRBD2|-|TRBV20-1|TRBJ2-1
CSASASGGHYSYNEQFF
TGCAGTGCTAGTGCTAGCGGGGGACACTACTCCTACAATGAGCAGTTCTTC
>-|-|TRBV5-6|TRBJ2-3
CASSLALTGLNTDTQYF
TGTGCCAGCAGCTTGGCGTTGACAGGCCTAAACACAGATACGCAGTATTTT
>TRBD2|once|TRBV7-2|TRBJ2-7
CASSFSGTSAYEQYF
TGTGCCAGCAGCTTCTCCGGGACTAGTGCGTACGAGCAGTACTTC
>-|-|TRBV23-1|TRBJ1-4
CASSQSLTATTNEKLFF
TGCGCCAGCAGTCAATCGTTGACAGCCACAACTAATGAAAAACTGTTTTTT
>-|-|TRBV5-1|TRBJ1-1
CASSLFGSGTEAFF
TGCGCCAGCAGCTTGTTCGGTTCCGGCACTGAAGCTTTCTTT
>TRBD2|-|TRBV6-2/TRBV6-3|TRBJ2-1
CASSYPKLAGGYNEQFF
TGTGCCAGCAGTTACCCTAAACTAGCGGGGGGTTACAATGAGCAGTTCTTC
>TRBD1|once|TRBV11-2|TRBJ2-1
CASSLPGTGRNNEQFF
TGTGCCAGCAGCTTACCAGGGACAGGGCGAAACAATGAGCAGTTCTTC
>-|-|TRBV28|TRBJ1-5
CASSLVGGGQPQHF
TGTGCCAGCAGTTTAGTTGGGGGAGGTCAGCCCCAGCATTTT
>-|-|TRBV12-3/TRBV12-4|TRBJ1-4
CASAPATNEKLFF
TGTGCCAGCGCCCCAGCAACTAATGAAAAACTGTTTTTT
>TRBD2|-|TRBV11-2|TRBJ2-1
CASRLPGLANNEQFF
TGTGCCAGCAGGTTACCGGGACTAGCTAACAATGAGCAGTTCTTC
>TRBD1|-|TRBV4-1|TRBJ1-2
CASSPQGTINDGYTF
TGCGCCAGCAGTCCACAGGGGACGATAAATGATGGCTACACCTTC
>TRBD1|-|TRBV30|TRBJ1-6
CAWRKGTGLTRGEDNSPLHF
TGTGCCTGGAGAAAAGGGACAGGATTAACAAGGGGAGAGGATAATTCACCCCTCCACTTT
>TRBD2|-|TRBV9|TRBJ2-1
CASSVSGTSYNEQFF
TGTGCCAGCAGCGTATCCGGGACTAGTTACAATGAGCAGTTCTTC
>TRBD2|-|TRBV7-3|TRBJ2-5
CASSPGTRGGETQYF
TGTGCCAGCAGCCCTGGAACACGGGGGGGAGAGACCCAGTACTTC
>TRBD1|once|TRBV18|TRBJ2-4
CASSPRRQGAVGGAKNIQYF
TGTGCCAGCTCACCACGGAGACAGGGGGCAGTCGGAGGGGCCAAAAACATTCAGTACTTC
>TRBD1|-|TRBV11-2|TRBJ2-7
CASSLRLTGTGRYEQYF
TGTGCCAGCAGCCTACGACTAACCGGGACAGGGCGGTACGAGCAGTACTTC
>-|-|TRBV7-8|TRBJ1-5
CASSFQGFGQPQHF
TGTGCCAGCAGTTTCCAGGGCTTTGGTCAGCCCCAGCATTTT
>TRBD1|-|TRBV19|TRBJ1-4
CASTDGGTGGNGEKLFF
TGTGCCAGTACGGACGGGGGGACAGGGGGCAATGGTGAAAAACTGTTTTTT
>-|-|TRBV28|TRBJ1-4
CASSLQDEKLFF
TGTGCCAGCAGTCTCCAGGATGAAAAACTGTTTTTT
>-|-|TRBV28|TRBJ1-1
CASSLTENTEAFF
TGTGCCAGCAGTTTGACAGAGAACACTGAAGCTTTCTTT
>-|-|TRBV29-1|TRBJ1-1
CSVVGGRGSTEAFF
TGCAGCGTTGTTGGGGGGAGAGGGTCCACTGAAGCTTTCTTT
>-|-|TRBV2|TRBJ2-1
CASSFGHSYNEQFF
TGTGCCAGCAGTTTCGGACACTCCTACAATGAGCAGTTCTTC
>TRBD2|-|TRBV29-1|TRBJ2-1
CSVVLGSGGGSSYNEQFF
TGCAGCGTTGTTTTGGGTTCCGGTGGCGGGAGCTCCTACAATGAGCAGTTCTTC
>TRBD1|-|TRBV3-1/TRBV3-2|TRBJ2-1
CASSHQTGTGGLEQFF
TGTGCCAGCAGCCACCAAACCGGGACAGGGGGCCTTGAGCAGTTCTTC
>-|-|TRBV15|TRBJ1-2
CATSRDRQGPYGYTF
TGTGCCACCAGCAGAGATCGGCAGGGTCCCTATGGCTACACCTTC
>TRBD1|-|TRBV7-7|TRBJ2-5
CASSFGTGSSGETQYF
TGTGCTAGCAGCTTCGGGACAGGGTCGTCTGGAGAGACCCAGTACTTC